This T cell receptor (beta chain) originates from a study of blood T cells in healthy people across ages. Study-wide findings and caveats: Significant beta diversity loss was already apparent by age roughly 43, declining roughly linearly.

This clonotype showed up just a few times. Its antigen remains unidentified. CDR1 is SGHTA, CDR2 FQGNSA, per germline. The junction had 10 bases not matched to a gene; V was cut back by 3 bases and J by 7 bases. The CDR3 length is 15 residues. With a J-beta primer mix and a sample-barcoded 5' primer, a second PCR ran 7 to 11 cycles. Each sample provided no less than 2.5 million CDR3-containing paired-end reads. TCRdb ran MiXCR on the 5' RACE reads and lists one entry per CDR3 protein. The sample lists just over 800,000 distinct CDR3 sequences; around 68% were seen once. Healthy Caucasians from Russia aged about 6 to 100 served as donors.

Sequenced input: blood. J is TRBJ2-7 and V is TRBV7-2; 9 bases agree with TRBD2. The TCR sequence derives from a man younger than 45 in good health. CDR3 nucleotide sequence: TGTGCCAGCAGCTTTGACGCGGGGGGGAAAGGGGAGCAGTACTTC. Its protein product is CASSFDAGGKGEQYF.